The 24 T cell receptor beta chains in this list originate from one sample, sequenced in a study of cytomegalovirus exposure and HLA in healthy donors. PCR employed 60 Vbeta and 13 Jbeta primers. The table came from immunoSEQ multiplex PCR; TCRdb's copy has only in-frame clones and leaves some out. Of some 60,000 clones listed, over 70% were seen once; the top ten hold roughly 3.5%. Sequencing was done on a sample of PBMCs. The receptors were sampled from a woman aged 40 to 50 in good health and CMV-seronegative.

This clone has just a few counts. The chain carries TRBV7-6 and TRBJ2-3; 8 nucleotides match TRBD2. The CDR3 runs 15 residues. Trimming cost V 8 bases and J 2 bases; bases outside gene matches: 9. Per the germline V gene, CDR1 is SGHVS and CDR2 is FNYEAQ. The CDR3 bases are TGTGCCAGCCGCCGGGGGGGCCCCCACACAGATACGCAGTATTTT. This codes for CASRRGGPHTDTQYF.

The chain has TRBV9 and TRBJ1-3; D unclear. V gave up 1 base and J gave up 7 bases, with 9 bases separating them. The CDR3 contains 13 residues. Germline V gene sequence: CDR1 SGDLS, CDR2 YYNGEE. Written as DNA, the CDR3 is TGTGCCAGCAGCGTATCCACCCGGAACACCATATATTTT. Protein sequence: CASSVSTRNTIYF.

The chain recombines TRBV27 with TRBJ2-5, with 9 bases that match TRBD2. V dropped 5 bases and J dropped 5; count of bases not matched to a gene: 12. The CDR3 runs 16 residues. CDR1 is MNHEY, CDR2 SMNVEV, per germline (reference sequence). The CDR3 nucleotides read TGTGCCAGCAGTGGGGTTGGCGGGAGGGTTCTTGAGACCCAGTACTTC. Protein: CASSGVGGRVLETQYF.

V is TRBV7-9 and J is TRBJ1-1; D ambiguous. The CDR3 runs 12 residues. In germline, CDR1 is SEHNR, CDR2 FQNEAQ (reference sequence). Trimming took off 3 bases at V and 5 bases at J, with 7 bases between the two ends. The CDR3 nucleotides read TGTGCCAGCAGCTTTATGTTTACTGAAGCTTTCTTT. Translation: CASSFMFTEAFF.

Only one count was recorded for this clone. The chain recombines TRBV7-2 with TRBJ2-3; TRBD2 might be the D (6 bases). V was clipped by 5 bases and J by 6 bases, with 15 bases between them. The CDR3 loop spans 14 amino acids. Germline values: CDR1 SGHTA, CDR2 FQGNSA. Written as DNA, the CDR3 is TGTGCCAGCAGCGCCCTGCAAGGGAGGGATACGCAGTATTTT. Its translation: CASSALQGRDTQYF.

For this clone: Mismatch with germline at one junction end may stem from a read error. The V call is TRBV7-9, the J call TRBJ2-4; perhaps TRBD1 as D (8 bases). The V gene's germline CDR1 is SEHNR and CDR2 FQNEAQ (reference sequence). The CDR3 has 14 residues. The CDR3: CSSSSYRGGNIQYF. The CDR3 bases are TGTTCCAGCAGCTCGTACAGGGGGGGAAACATTCAGTACTTC.

The CDR3 coding sequence is TGTGCCAGCAGCCCCAAGCGGGAGGCAGGCACAGATACGCAGTATTTT. Residues: CASSPKREAGTDTQYF. This chain links TRBV11-3 with TRBJ2-3; 9 bases are shared with TRBD2. This CDR3 contains 16 residues. Germline assignment: CDR1 SGHNT and CDR2 YENEEA. J gave up 1 base and V 5 bases, and 7 bases lay outside the gene matches.

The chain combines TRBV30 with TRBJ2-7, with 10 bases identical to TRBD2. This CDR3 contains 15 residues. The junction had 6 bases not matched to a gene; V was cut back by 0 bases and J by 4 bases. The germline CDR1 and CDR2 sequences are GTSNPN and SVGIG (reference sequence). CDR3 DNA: TGTGCCTGGAGTGTAGCTAGCGGGAGAGTATACGAGCAGTACTTC. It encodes CAWSVASGRVYEQYF.

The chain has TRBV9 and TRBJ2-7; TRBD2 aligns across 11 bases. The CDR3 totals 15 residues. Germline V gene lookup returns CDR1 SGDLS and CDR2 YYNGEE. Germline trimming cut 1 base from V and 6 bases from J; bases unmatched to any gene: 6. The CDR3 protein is CASSVSTSGIVEQYF. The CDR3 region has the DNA TGTGCCAGCAGCGTATCGACTAGCGGGATTGTCGAGCAGTACTTC. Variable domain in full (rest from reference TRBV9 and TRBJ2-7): DSGVTQTPKHLITATGQRVTLRCSPRSGDLSVYWYQQSLDQGLQFLIQYYNGEERAKGNILERFSAQQFPDLHSELNLSSLELGDSALYFCASSVSTSGIVEQYFGPGTRLTVT.

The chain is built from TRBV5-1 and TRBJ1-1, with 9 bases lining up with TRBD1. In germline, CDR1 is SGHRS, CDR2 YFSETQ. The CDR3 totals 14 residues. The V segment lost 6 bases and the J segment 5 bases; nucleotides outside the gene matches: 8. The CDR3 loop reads CASTPGDRATEAFF. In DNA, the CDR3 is TGCGCCAGCACCCCTGGGGACAGGGCGACTGAAGCTTTCTTT.

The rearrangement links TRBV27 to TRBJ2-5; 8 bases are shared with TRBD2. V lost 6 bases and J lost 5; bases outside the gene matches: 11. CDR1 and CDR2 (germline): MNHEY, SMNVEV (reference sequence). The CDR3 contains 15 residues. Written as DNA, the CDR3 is TGTGCCAGCAGAGCGGGACTAGGGGCGCGGGAGACCCAGTACTTC. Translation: CASRAGLGARETQYF.

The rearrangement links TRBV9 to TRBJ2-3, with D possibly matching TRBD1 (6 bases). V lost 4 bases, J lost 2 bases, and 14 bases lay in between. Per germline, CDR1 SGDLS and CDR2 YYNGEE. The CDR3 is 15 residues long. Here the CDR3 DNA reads TGTGCCAGCAGCCCGGCCTCAGGGGACACAGATACGCAGTATTTT. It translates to CASSPASGDTDTQYF.

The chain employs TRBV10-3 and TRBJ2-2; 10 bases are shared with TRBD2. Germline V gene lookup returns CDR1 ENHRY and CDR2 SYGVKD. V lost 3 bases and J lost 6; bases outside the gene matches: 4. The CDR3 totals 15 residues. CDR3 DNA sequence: TGTGCCATCAGTGACCCTAGCGGGAGAGCCGGGGAGCTGTTTTTT. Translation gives CAISDPSGRAGELFF.

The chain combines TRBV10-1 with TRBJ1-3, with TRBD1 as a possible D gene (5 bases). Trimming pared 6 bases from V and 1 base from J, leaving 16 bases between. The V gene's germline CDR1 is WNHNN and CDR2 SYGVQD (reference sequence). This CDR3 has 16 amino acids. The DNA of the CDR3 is TGCGCCAGCAGAGCCTATCAGGGTTTATCTGGAAACACCATATATTTT. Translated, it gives CASRAYQGLSGNTIYF.

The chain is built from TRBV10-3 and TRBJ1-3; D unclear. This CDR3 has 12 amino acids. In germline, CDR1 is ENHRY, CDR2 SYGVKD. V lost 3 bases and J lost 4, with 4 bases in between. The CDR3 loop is CAISDSGNTIYF. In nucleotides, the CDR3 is TGTGCCATCAGTGACTCGGGAAACACCATATATTTT.

The DNA of the CDR3 is TGTGCCAGCTCACGGACTAGCGAGACTTACGAGCAGTACTTC. This encodes CASSRTSETYEQYF. This chain connects TRBV18 to TRBJ2-7; TRBD2 matches at 9 bases. From germline, CDR1 is KGHSH and CDR2 LQKENI. V gave up 4 bases and J gave up 4 bases; unmatched junction bases: 5. The CDR3 is made up of 14 amino acids.

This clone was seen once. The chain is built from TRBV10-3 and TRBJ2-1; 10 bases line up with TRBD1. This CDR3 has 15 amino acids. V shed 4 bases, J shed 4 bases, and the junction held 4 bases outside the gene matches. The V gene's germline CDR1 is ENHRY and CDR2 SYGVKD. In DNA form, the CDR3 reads TGTGCCATCAGTGGATCGGGACAGGGGTACAATGAGCAGTTCTTC. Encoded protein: CAISGSGQGYNEQFF.

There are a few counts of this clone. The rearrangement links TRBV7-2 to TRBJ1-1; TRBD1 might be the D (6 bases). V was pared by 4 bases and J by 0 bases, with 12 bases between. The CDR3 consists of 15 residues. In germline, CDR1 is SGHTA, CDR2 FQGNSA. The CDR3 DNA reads TGTGCCAGCAGCTCGGGCCCAGGGGTGAACACTGAAGCTTTCTTT. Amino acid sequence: CASSSGPGVNTEAFF.

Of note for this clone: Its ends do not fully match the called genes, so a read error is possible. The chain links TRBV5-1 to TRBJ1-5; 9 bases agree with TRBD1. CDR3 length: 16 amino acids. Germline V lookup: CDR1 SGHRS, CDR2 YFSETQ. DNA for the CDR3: TGCACCAGCAGCCCTGAGGGACAGGGAACCGGACAGCCCCAGCATTTT. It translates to CTSSPEGQGTGQPQHF.

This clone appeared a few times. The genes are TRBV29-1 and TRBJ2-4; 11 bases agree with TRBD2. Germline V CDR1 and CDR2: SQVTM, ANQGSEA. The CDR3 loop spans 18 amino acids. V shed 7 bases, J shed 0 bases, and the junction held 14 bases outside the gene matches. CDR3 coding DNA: TGCAGCGGGACGGCTAGCGGGAGGTGGGTCCTAGCCAAAAACATTCAGTACTTC. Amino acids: CSGTASGRWVLAKNIQYF.

The CDR3 bases are TGTGCCAGTAGTATAGCCGGGCAAGAGACCCAGTACTTC. This encodes CASSIAGQETQYF. The rearrangement links TRBV19 to TRBJ2-5; D is undetermined. V lost 1 base, J lost 2 bases, and 5 bases lay in between. Germline V gives CDR1 LNHDA, CDR2 SQIVND (reference sequence). The CDR3 is 13 residues long.

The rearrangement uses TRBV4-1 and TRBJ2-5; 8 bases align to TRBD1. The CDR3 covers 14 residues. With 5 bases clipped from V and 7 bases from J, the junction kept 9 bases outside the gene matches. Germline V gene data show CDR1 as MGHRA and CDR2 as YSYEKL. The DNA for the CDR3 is TGCGCCAGCAGCATGACAGGGGAGAGGGGGACCCAGTACTTC. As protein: CASSMTGERGTQYF.

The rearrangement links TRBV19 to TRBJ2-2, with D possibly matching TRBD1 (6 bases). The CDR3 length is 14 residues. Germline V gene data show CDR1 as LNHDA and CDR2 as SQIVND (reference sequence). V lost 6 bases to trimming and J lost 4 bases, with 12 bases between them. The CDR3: CASRLTGFTGELFF. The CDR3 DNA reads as TGTGCCAGTAGATTGACAGGATTCACCGGGGAGCTGTTTTTT.

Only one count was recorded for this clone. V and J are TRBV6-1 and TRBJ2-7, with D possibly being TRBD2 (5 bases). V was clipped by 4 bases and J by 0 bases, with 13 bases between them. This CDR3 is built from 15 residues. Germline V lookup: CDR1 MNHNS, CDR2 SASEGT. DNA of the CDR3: TGTGCCAGCAGTGGAGGGTACCTAAGCTCCTACGAGCAGTACTTC. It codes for CASSGGYLSSYEQYF.